The source of this TCR beta chain is a study of cytomegalovirus exposure and HLA in healthy donors. Study as a whole: From HLA-typed donors, an early data release held about 92 million unique TCRs. Whole-study findings and limits: Cytomegalovirus association was assigned to some 160 TCR beta chains.

The PCR had 60 Vbeta and 13 Jbeta primers. Sequencing was performed with immunoSEQ multiplex PCR; in TCRdb, only in-frame clones are kept and a portion is missing. The table lists more than 110,000 clones, roughly 10% of them singletons, with 1.8% in the top ten. CDR3 length equals 14 residues. Germline values: CDR1 SQVTM, CDR2 ANQGSEA. Trimming cost V 8 bases and J 2 bases, with 16 bases left between them. This clone was picked up a small number of times. What it binds is unknown. The source material was PBMCs. V gene TRBV29-1 combines with J gene TRBJ2-1; a possible D gene is TRBD2 (5 bases). This sequence originates from a man aged 50-59 years in good health and CMV-seronegative. The CDR3 DNA reads TGCAGCCTAAAGGTGGGAGAAACCTACAATGAGCAGTTCTTC. Amino acid sequence: CSLKVGETYNEQFF.